Listed below are T cell receptor beta chains from one sample, sequenced in a study of CD8+ T cells in alopecia areata. Assay: immunoSEQ multiplex PCR; the TCRdb copy retains only in-frame clones and omits some. Among some 180,000 clones listed, 56% were seen once. The specimen sequenced was CD8+ T cells sorted from blood. These receptors all come from a human donor in good health. Each CDR3 is given with its conserved first and last residue. The D gene is left open where the match is weak. Clone size is shown for a subset of rows, as once, few, many or a class of expanded clone.

d_gene	abundance	v_gene	j_gene	CDR3aa	CDR3nt
.	few	TRBV12-5	TRBJ2-2	CATRTGPSLKPGELFF	TGTGCTACCCGGACCGGGCCCTCACTTAAACCCGGGGAGCTGTTTTTT
.	.	TRBV12-5	TRBJ1-5	CASGTPTLPQHF	TGTGCTAGTGGTACCCCCACCCTCCCCCAGCATTTT
.	once	TRBV7-9	TRBJ2-1	CASSSVGGSNEQFF	TGTGCCAGCAGCTCGGTAGGGGGGAGCAATGAGCAGTTCTTC
.	.	TRBV30	TRBJ1-1	CAWQGCCTEAFF	TGTGCCTGGCAGGGGTGTTGCACTGAAGCTTTCTTT
.	.	TRBV30	TRBJ1-1	CAWSVTYNTEAFF	TGTGCCTGGAGTGTGACCTATAACACTGAAGCTTTCTTT
TRBD1	.	TRBV15	TRBJ1-1	CATSTRQGAEAFF	TGTGCCACCAGCACCCGACAGGGGGCTGAAGCTTTCTTT
TRBD1	.	TRBV5-1	TRBJ2-7	CASRPQGELENEQYF	TGCGCCAGCAGGCCACAGGGGGAGCTGGAAAACGAGCAGTACTTC
TRBD2	.	TRBV5-6	TRBJ2-5	CASSFPTGLAGEETQYF	TGTGCCAGCAGCTTCCCGACGGGACTAGCGGGGGAGGAGACCCAGTACTTC
.	.	TRBV6-5	TRBJ2-5	CASRPQQTFQETQYF	TGTGCCAGCAGACCCCAGCAAACCTTCCAAGAGACCCAGTACTTC
.	.	TRBV29-1	TRBJ1-4	CSATGGDTGEKLFF	TGCAGCGCTACCGGTGGGGACACTGGTGAAAAACTGTTTTTT
.	.	TRBV5-1	TRBJ2-1	CASSLEVRSRGYNEQFF	TGCGCCAGCAGCTTGGAGGTCAGGTCAAGGGGGTACAATGAGCAGTTCTTC
TRBD1	once	TRBV4-1	TRBJ2-2	CASSNSGTGVIGGELFF	TGCGCCAGCAGCAATAGTGGGACAGGGGTGATTGGCGGGGAGCTGTTTTTT
.	.	TRBV7-9	TRBJ1-2	CASSSGGYNGYTF	TGTGCCAGCAGCTCGGGGGGTTATAATGGCTACACCTTC
.	few	TRBV7-9	TRBJ1-1	CASSLGLGMNTEAFF	TGTGCCAGCAGCTTAGGCTTGGGGATGAACACTGAAGCTTTCTTT
.	.	TRBV6-5	TRBJ1-2	CASSYIRGAGGYTF	TGTGCCAGCAGTTACATCAGGGGCGCGGGAGGCTACACCTTC
.	.	TRBV19	TRBJ1-5	CASISDGYSNQPQHF	TGTGCCAGTATATCAGACGGATATAGCAATCAGCCCCAGCATTTT
.	.	TRBV9	TRBJ2-7	CASSVGGDSYEQYF	TGTGCCAGCAGCGTTGGCGGGGACTCCTACGAGCAGTACTTC
.	once	TRBV29-1	TRBJ1-2	CSVYGILERTYTF	TGCAGCGTCTACGGGATACTAGAACGGACCTACACCTTC
.	few	TRBV6-6	TRBJ2-3	CASSYYDSTDTQYF	TGTGCCAGCAGTTACTACGACAGCACAGATACGCAGTATTTT
.	few	TRBV7-9	TRBJ1-4	CASTEGGQAATNEKLFF	TGTGCCAGCACCGAGGGGGGGCAGGCGGCAACTAATGAAAAACTGTTTTTT
.	.	TRBV19	TRBJ2-7	CASSSSGAYEQYF	TGTGCCAGTTCATCTTCAGGGGCCTACGAGCAGTACTTC
.	.	TRBV6-5	TRBJ2-6	CASSYGRSGANVLTF	TGTGCCAGCAGTTACGGCCGCTCTGGGGCCAACGTCCTGACTTTC
.	few	TRBV29-1	TRBJ2-7	CSALNLPAYEQYF	TGCAGCGCCTTGAACCTCCCCGCCTACGAGCAGTACTTC
TRBD1	.	TRBV7-9	TRBJ1-2	CASSPDRGRNYGYTF	TGTGCCAGCAGCCCCGACAGGGGCCGTAACTATGGCTACACCTTC
TRBD1	.	TRBV29-1	TRBJ2-6	CSGGDRVNVLTF	TGCAGCGGGGGGGACAGGGTCAACGTCCTGACTTTC
.	.	TRBV6-5	TRBJ2-1	CASSYSLGEQFF	TGTGCCAGCAGTTACTCCTTGGGTGAGCAGTTCTTC
.	.	TRBV27	TRBJ1-2	CASSLGLADYGYTF	TGTGCCAGCAGTTTAGGGTTGGCGGACTATGGCTACACCTTC
TRBD2	.	TRBV29-1	TRBJ2-1	CSVVGGIVTSGYNEQFF	TGCAGCGTTGTTGGGGGGATTGTGACTAGCGGTTACAATGAGCAGTTCTTC
.	.	TRBV30	TRBJ2-7	CAWSDPLYYEQYF	TGTGCCTGGAGCGACCCCTTATACTACGAGCAGTACTTC
TRBD1	.	TRBV29-1	TRBJ1-2	CSVAEDRPPEAF	TGCAGCGTTGCTGAGGACAGGCCCCCTGAGGCCTTC
.	few	TRBV5-6	TRBJ2-5	CASSREETQYF	TGTGCCAGCAGCCGAGAAGAGACCCAGTACTTC
.	.	TRBV6-5	TRBJ1-2	CASSYSPTNYGYTF	TGTGCCAGCAGTTACTCCCCTACTAACTATGGCTACACCTTC
.	.	TRBV4-1	TRBJ2-1	CASSQGGPDEQFF	TGCGCCAGCAGCCAGGGGGGGCCCGATGAGCAGTTCTTC
.	.	TRBV12-5	TRBJ1-1	CASGLGGAEAFF	TGTGCTAGTGGTTTGGGAGGGGCTGAAGCTTTCTTT
.	.	TRBV15	TRBJ2-3	CATRSTSTDTQYF	TGTGCCACCCGGAGCACTAGCACAGATACGCAGTATTTT
TRBD1	once	TRBV4-2	TRBJ2-7	CASSLGQGYEQYF	TGTGCCAGCAGCCTGGGACAGGGCTACGAGCAGTACTTC
TRBD2	.	TRBV30	TRBJ2-7	CAWSASGGTYEQYF	TGTGCCTGGAGTGCTAGCGGGGGAACCTACGAGCAGTACTTC
TRBD2	once	TRBV27	TRBJ2-1	CASSPRTSGDPGEQFF	TGTGCCAGCAGTCCTCGGACTAGCGGGGATCCAGGGGAGCAGTTCTTC
.	.	TRBV5-6	TRBJ2-7	CASSLGGGPYEQYF	TGTGCCAGCAGCTTGGGAGGGGGGCCCTACGAGCAGTACTTC
.	.	TRBV2	TRBJ2-7	CASISHEQYF	TGTGCCAGCATTAGCCACGAGCAGTACTTC
.	few	TRBV19	TRBJ2-5	CASSARPGGLGETQYF	TGTGCCAGTAGTGCCCGACCCGGGGGGCTGGGAGAGACCCAGTACTTC
.	.	TRBV9	TRBJ1-6	CASSAGGEGLHF	TGTGCCAGCAGCGCGGGGGGAGAGGGCCTCCACTTT